The source of this TCR beta chain is a study of T cells in localized non-small cell lung cancer. Whole-study findings and limits: The study sequenced only one region of the tumor. As a result, intratumor heterogeneity could not be excluded and remains possible. Turning up in adjacent lung were a median around 58 of the top 100 tumor clones. Blood T cell density predicted longer survival; adjacent-lung clonality, shorter.

With regard to this clone: Its target is unknown.

Per the germline V gene, CDR1 is SQVTM and CDR2 is ANQGSEA. V lost 5 bases to trimming and J lost 0 bases, with 12 bases between them. The CDR3 loop spans 14 amino acids. Assay used: immunoSEQ multiplex PCR; TCRdb lists only in-frame clones, some missing. The sample includes roughly 35,000 clones, 70% to 90% of them seen just once. The TCR comes from a woman aged 40 to 75 with stage I lung adenocarcinoma. The chain joins TRBV29-1 to TRBJ2-3; D gene uncertain. Sequencing used peripheral blood, obtained before any cancer treatment. The CDR3 sequence: CSVTSLLSTDTQYF. CDR3 sequence (DNA): TGCAGCGTTACTTCTCTCCTAAGCACAGATACGCAGTATTTT.